Sequencing of this T cell receptor beta chain was carried out in a study of identical twins. This clonotype was picked up a small number of times. The antigen remains unidentified. Template switching added a universal primer site; cDNA carried unique molecular identifiers. TCRdb processed the 5' RACE reads anew with MiXCR; each CDR3 protein has one entry. In the table there are about 490,000 distinct CDR3 sequences, roughly 15% of which are singletons. General observations from the study: A cross-sectional statistical analysis, not follow-up of the same donors, supported the conclusions.

These same data were also listed under a study on yellow fever vaccine responses in identical twins.

The source is a young woman in good health. Sequencing used CD4+ T cells sorted from blood.

This CDR3 is CASGLGGGRTSYEQYF. CDR3 DNA sequence: TGTGCTAGTGGCCTTGGGGGGGGGCGAACGTCCTACGAGCAGTACTTC. The V gene is TRBV12-5, the J gene TRBJ2-7, with D perhaps TRBD2 (7 bases). The CDR3 has 16 amino acids. With 6 bases removed from V and 1 base from J, the gap between germline ends came to 19 bases. Looked up from germline, CDR1 is LGHNT and CDR2 is FRNRAP.